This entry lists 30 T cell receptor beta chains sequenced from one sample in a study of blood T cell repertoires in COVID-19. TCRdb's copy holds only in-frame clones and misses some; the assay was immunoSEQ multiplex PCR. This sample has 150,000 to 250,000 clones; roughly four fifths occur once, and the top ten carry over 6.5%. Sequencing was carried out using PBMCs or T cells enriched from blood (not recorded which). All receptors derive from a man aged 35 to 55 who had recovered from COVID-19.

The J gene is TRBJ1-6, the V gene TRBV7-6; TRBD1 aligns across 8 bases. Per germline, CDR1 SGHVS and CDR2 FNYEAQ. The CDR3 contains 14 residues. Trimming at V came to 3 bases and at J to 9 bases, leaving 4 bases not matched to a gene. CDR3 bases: TGTGCCAGCAGCTTCTCCGGGACAGGTTCACCCCTCCACTTT. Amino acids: CASSFSGTGSPLHF. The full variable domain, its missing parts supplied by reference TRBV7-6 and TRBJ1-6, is GAGVSQSPRYKVTKRGQDVALRCDPISGHVSLYWYRQALGQGPEFLTYFNYEAQQDKSGLPNDRFSAERPEGSISTLTIQRTEQRDSAMYRCASSFSGTGSPLHFGNGTRLTVT.

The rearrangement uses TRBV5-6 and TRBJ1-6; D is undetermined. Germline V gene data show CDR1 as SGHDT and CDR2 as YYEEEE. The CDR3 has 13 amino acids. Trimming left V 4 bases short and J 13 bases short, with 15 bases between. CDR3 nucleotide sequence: TGTGCCAGCAGCCTAGGCCCAATTACGCCCCTCCACTTT. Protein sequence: CASSLGPITPLHF.

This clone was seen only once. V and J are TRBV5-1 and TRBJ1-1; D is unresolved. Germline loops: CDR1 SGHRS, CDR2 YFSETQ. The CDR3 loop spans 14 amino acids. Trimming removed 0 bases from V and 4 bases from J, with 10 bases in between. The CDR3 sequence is CASSLDTRSTEAFF. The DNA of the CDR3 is TGCGCCAGCAGCTTGGATACTCGGAGCACTGAAGCTTTCTTT.

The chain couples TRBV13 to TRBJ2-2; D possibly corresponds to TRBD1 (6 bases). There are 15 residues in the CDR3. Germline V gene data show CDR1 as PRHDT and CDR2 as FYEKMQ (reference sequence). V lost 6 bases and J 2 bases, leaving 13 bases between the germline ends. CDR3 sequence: CASSPEGQNTGELFF. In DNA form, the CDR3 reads TGTGCCAGCAGTCCAGAGGGACAAAACACCGGGGAGCTGTTTTTT.

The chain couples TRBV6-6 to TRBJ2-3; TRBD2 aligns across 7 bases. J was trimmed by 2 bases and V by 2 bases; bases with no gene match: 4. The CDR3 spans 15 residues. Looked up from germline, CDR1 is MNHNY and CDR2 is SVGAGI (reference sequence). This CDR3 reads CASSYLRGDTDTQYF. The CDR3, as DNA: TGTGCCAGCAGTTACCTTCGGGGGGACACAGATACGCAGTATTTT.

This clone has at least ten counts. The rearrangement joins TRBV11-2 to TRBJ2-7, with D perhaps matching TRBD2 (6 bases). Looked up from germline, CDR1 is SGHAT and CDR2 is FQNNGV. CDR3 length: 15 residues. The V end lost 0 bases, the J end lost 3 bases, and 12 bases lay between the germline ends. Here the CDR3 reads CASSLDRREDYEQYF. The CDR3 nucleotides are TGTGCCAGCAGCTTAGATCGCAGGGAGGACTACGAGCAGTACTTC.

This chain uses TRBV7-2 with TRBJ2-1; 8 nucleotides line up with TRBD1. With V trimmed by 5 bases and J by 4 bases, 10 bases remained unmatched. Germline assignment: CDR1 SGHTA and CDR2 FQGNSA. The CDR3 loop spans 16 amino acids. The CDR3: CASSRHRTGSYNEQFF. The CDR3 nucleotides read TGTGCCAGCAGCAGACATCGGACAGGGTCTTACAATGAGCAGTTCTTC. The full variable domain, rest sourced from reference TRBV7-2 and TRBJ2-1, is GAGVSQSPSNKVTEKGKDVELRCDPISGHTALYWYRQSLGQGLEFLIYFQGNSAPDKSGLPSDRFSAERTGGSVSTLTIQRTQQEDSAVYLCASSRHRTGSYNEQFFGPGTRLTVL.

The CDR3: CASSSALTSGEEQETQYF. CDR3 nucleotides: TGCGCCAGCAGCTCCGCCCTGACTAGCGGGGAAGAACAAGAGACCCAGTACTTC. The V gene is TRBV5-1, the J gene TRBJ2-5, with 11 bases matching TRBD2. Germline CDR1 reads SGHRS; CDR2 reads YFSETQ. CDR3 length equals 18 residues. Trimming cost V 3 bases and J 2 bases; bases outside gene matches: 12.

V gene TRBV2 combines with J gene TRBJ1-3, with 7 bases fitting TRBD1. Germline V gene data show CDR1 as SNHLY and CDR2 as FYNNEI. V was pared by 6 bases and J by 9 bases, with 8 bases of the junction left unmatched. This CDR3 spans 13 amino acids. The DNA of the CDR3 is TGTGCCAGCAGGGGGGACAGTTCGTCCACCATATATTTT. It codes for CASRGDSSSTIYF.

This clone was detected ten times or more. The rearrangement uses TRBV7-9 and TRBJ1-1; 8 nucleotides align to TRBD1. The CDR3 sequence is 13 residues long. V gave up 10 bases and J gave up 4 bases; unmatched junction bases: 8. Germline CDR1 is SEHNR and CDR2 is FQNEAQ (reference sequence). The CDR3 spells CATNPDRGTEAFF. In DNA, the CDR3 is TGTGCCACAAACCCCGACAGGGGCACTGAAGCTTTCTTT.

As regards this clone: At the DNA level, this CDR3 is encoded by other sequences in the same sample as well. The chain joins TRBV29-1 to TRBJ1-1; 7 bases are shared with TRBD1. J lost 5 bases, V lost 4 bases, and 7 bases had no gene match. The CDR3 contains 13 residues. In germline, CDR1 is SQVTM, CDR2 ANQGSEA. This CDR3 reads CSVGAGGSTEAFF. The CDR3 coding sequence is TGCAGCGTTGGGGCAGGGGGAAGTACTGAAGCTTTCTTT.

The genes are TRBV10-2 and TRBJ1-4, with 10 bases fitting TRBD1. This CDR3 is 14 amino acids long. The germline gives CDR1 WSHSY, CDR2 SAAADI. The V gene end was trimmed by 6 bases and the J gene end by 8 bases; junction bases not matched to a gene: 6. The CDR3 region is CASRDRGRGEKLFF. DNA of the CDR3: TGCGCCAGCAGAGACAGGGGGCGAGGAGAAAAACTGTTTTTT.

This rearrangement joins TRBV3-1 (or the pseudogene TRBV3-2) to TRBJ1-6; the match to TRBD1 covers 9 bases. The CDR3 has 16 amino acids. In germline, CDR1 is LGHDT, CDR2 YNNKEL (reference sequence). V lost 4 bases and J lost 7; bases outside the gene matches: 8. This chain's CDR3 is CASSPTGGNGNSPLHF. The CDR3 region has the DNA TGTGCCAGCAGCCCAACAGGGGGCAACGGGAATTCACCCCTCCACTTT.

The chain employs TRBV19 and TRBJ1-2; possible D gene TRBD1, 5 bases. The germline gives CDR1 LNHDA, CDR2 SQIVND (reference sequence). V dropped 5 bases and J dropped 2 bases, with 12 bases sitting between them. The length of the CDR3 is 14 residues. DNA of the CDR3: TGTGCCAGTAGTGACAGTCAACCGAACTATGGCTACACCTTC. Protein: CASSDSQPNYGYTF.

The CDR3 reads CASSPTGKDKEKLFF. The CDR3 DNA sequence: TGTGCCAGCAGTCCCACAGGGAAAGATAAGGAAAAACTGTTTTTT. V is TRBV7-9 and J is TRBJ1-4; possibly TRBD1 for D (6 bases). The length of the CDR3 is 15 residues. From germline, CDR1 is SEHNR and CDR2 FQNEAQ (reference sequence). Trimming cost V 6 bases and J 8 bases, with 19 bases left between them.

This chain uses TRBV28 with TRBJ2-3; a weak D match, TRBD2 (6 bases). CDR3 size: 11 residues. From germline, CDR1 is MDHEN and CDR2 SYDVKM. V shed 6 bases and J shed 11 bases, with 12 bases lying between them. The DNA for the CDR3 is TGTGCCAGCAGCCTAAGGGACTGGCAGTATTTT. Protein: CASSLRDWQYF.

The CDR3 region has the DNA TGTGCCTGGAGTGTGTCGCGGGGGGGTTCCACAGATACGCAGTATTTT. It encodes CAWSVSRGGSTDTQYF. The genes are TRBV30 and TRBJ2-3; TRBD2 agrees at 9 bases. Germline assignment: CDR1 GTSNPN and CDR2 SVGIG (reference sequence). The CDR3 totals 16 residues. The junction had 6 bases not matched to a gene; V was cut back by 0 bases and J by 2 bases.

In DNA form, the CDR3 reads TGCAGTGCTAGTTTCGGGGAAGGTAATTCACCCCTCCACTTT. Its protein is CSASFGEGNSPLHF. This chain joins TRBV20-1 and TRBJ1-6; D not certain. Germline CDR1 and CDR2: DFQATT and SNEGSKA (reference sequence). The V end lost 3 bases, the J end lost 6 bases, and 12 bases lay between the germline ends. There are 14 residues in the CDR3.

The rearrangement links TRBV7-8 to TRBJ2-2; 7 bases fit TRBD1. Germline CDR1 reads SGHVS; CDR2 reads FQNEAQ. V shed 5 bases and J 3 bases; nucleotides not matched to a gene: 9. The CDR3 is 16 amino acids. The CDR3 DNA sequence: TGTGCCAGCAGCCTAACAGGGGCTTTTTACACCGGGGAGCTGTTTTTT. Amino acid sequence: CASSLTGAFYTGELFF.

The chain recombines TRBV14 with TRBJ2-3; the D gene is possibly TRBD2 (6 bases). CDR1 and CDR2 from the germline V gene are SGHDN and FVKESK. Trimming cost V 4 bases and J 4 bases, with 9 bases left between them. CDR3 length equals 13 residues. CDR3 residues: CASSPWGADTQYF. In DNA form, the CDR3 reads TGTGCCAGCAGCCCTTGGGGGGCAGATACGCAGTATTTT.

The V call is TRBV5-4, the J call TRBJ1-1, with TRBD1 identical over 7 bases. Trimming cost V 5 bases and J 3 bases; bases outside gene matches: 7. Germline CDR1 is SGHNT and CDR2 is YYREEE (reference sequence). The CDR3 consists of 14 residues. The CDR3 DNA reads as TGTGCCAGCAGTCCAGGGGGTTTGTACACTGAAGCTTTCTTT. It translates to CASSPGGLYTEAFF. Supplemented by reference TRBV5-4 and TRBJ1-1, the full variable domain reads ETGVTQSPTHLIKTRGQQVTLRCSSQSGHNTVSWYQQALGQGPQFIFQYYREEENGRGNFPPRFSGLQFPNYSSELNVNALELDDSALYLCASSPGGLYTEAFFGQGTRLTVV.

The chain's CDR3 is CASSFGLAERDTQYF. The CDR3 bases are TGTGCCAGCAGCTTCGGACTAGCGGAAAGAGATACGCAGTATTTT. The chain is built from TRBV7-2 and TRBJ2-3, with 10 nucleotides matching TRBD2. V trimming: 3 bases; J trimming: 5 bases; junction bases outside the gene matches: 5. The CDR3 extends over 15 amino acids. The germline CDR1 and CDR2 sequences are SGHTA and FQGNSA.

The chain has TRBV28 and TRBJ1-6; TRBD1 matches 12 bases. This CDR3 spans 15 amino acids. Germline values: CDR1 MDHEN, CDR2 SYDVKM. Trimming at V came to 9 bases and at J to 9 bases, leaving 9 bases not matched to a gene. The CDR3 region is CASKGQGAVLSPLHF. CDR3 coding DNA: TGTGCCAGTAAGGGACAGGGGGCGGTCCTTTCACCCCTCCACTTT.

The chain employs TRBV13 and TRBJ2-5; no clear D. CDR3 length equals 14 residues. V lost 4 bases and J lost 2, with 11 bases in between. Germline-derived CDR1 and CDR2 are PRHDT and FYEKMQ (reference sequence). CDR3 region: CASSSYDTQETQYF. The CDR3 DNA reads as TGTGCCAGCAGCTCTTACGACACTCAAGAGACCCAGTACTTC.

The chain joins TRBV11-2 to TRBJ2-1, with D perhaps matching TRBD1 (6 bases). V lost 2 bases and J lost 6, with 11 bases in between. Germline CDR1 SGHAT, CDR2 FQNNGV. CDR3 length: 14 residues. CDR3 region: CASSLIIGGNEQFF. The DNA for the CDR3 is TGTGCCAGCAGCTTAATAATAGGGGGCAATGAGCAGTTCTTC.

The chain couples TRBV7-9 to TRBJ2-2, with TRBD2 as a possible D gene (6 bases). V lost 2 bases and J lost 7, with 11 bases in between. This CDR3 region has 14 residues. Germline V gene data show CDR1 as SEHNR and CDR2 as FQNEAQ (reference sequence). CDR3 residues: CASSLTRGLGELFF. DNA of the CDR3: TGTGCCAGCAGCTTAACGAGGGGACTCGGGGAGCTGTTTTTT.

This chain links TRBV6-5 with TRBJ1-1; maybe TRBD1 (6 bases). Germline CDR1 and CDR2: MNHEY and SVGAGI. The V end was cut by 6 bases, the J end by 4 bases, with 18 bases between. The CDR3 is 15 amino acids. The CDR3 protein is CASSPPGHPGTEAFF. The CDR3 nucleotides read TGTGCCAGCAGCCCCCCGGGACACCCGGGCACTGAAGCTTTCTTT.

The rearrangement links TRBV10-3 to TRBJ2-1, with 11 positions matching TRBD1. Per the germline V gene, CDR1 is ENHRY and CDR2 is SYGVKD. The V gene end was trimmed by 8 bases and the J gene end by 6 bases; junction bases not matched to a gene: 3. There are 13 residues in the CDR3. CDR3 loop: CAIGDRGVNEQFF. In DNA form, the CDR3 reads TGTGCCATCGGGGACAGGGGGGTCAATGAGCAGTTCTTC.

The CDR3 coding sequence is TGTGCCAGCTCAGGGCAGTCTAATGAAAAACTGTTTTTT. Translation: CASSGQSNEKLFF. The chain is built from TRBV18 and TRBJ1-4; no clear D gene. V was clipped by 5 bases and J by 3 bases, with 7 bases between them. The CDR3 consists of 13 residues. CDR1 and CDR2 (germline): KGHSH, LQKENI.

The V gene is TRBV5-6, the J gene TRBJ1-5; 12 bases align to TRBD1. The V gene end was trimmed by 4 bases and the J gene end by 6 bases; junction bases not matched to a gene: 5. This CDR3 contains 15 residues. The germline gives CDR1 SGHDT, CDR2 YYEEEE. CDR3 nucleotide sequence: TGTGCCAGCAGCAAGGGACAGGGGGCTTTTCAGCCCCAGCATTTT. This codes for CASSKGQGAFQPQHF.